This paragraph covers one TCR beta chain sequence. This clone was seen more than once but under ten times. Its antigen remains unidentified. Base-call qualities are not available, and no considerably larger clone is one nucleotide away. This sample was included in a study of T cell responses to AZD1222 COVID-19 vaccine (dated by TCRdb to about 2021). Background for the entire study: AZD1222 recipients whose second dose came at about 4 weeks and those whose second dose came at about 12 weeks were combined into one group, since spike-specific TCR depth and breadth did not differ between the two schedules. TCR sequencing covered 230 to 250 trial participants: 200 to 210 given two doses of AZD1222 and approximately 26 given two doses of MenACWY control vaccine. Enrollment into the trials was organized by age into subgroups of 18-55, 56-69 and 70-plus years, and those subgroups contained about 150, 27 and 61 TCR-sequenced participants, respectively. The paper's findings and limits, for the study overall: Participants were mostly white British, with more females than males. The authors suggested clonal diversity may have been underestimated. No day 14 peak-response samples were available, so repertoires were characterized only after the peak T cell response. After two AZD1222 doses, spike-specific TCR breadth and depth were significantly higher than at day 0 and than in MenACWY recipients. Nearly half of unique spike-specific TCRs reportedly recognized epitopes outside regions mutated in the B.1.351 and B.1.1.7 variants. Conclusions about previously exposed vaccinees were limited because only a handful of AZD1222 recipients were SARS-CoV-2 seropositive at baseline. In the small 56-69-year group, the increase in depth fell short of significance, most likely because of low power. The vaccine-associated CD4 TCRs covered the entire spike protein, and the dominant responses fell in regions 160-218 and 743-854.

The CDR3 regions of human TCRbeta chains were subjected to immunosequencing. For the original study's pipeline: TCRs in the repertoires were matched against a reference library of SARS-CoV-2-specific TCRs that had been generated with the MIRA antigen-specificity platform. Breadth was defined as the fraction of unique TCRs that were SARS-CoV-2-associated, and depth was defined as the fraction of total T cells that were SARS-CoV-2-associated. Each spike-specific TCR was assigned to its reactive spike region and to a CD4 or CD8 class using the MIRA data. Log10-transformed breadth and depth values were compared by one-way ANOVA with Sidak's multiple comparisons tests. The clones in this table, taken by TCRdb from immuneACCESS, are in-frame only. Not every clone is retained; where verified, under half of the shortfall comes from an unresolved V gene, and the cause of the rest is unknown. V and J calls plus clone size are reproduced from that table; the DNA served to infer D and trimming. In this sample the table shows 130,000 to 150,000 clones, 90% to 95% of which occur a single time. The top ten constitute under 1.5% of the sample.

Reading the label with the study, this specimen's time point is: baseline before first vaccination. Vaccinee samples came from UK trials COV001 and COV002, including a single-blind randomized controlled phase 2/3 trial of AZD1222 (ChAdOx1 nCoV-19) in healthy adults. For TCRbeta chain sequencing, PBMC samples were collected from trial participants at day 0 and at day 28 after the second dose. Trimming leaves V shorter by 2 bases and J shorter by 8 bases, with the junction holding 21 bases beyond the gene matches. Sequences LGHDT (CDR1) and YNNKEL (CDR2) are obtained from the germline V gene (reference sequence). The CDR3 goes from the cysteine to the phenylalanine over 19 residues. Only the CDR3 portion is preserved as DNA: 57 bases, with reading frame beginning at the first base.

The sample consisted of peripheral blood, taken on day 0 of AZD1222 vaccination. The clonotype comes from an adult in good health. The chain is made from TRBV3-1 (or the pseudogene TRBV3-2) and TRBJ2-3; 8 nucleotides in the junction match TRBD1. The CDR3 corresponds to CASSQRSGGFFLYEGTQYF. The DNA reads TGTGCCAGCAGCCAACGGTCAGGGGGCTTTTTCCTTTATGAAGGTACGCAGTATTTT.